These T cell receptor beta chains were read from a single sample in a study of T-cell reconstitution after alpha-beta-depleted transplantation in children. In TCRdb, the PCR reads were re-called with MiXCR into one record per CDR3 protein. This sample has approximately 640,000 distinct CDR3 sequences, with approximately 17% found just once. Sequenced material: PBMCs from the stem cell graft donor, taken from the stem cell graft. The receptor source for this set is a human donor who donated a stem cell graft to a child with acute myeloid leukemia. The CDR3 runs from the conserved cysteine through the conserved F or W. A D gene is named only where the DNA matches it firmly. Clone size is stated in some rows and not others, as once, few, many or a class when expanded.

CDR3	DNA	V	J	size	D
CASSPRTGGSDEQYF	TGTGCCAGCAGTCCCAGGACAGGGGGGTCAGACGAGCAGTACTTC	TRBV12-3/TRBV12-4	TRBJ2-7	many	TRBD1
CASSWTRSGTGELFF	TGTGCCAGCAGCTGGACTAGATCGGGGACCGGGGAGCTGTTTTTT	TRBV7-9	TRBJ2-2	.	TRBD2
CASSPLAGDPSTDTQYF	TGCGCCAGCAGCCCCTTAGCGGGGGACCCCAGCACAGATACGCAGTATTTT	TRBV5-1	TRBJ2-3	few	TRBD2
CASSLGQPSYNSPLHF	TGTGCCAGCAGTTTGGGACAGCCCTCCTATAATTCACCCCTCCACTTT	TRBV12-3/TRBV12-4	TRBJ1-6	many	TRBD1
CASSSPIGGVSDYGYTF	TGTGCCAGCAGCTCGCCCATTGGGGGGGTGTCAGACTATGGCTACACCTTC	TRBV7-2	TRBJ1-2	few	.
CASSLAGLLNTGELFF	TGTGCCAGCAGCTTGGCTGGGCTCCTTAACACCGGGGAGCTGTTTTTT	TRBV12-3/TRBV12-4	TRBJ2-2	.	.
CAIRVDSPSEAFF	TGTGCCATCAGAGTCGACAGCCCCTCTGAAGCTTTCTTT	TRBV10-3	TRBJ1-1	few	.
CASRGTSGYTDTQYF	TGTGCCAGCAGGGGGACTAGCGGGTACACAGATACGCAGTATTTT	TRBV12-3/TRBV12-4	TRBJ2-3	.	TRBD2
CSARAGLVYEQYF	TGCAGTGCTAGAGCAGGGCTAGTCTACGAGCAGTACTTC	TRBV20-1	TRBJ2-7	many	.
CASGTGTPAGDIQYF	TGTGCCAGCGGAACCGGGACTCCGGCGGGGGACATTCAGTACTTC	TRBV6-1	TRBJ2-4	.	TRBD2
CSVEPGLGHNNEQFF	TGCAGCGTTGAGCCGGGACTAGGTCATAACAATGAGCAGTTCTTC	TRBV29-1	TRBJ2-1	many	TRBD2
CASSKGFGRTAYQETQYF	TGTGCCAGCAGCAAAGGATTTGGGCGGACAGCATACCAAGAGACCCAGTACTTC	TRBV13	TRBJ2-5	few	.
CSVASTGAGGYEQYF	TGCAGCGTTGCCTCAACAGGGGCGGGGGGTTACGAGCAGTACTTC	TRBV29-1	TRBJ2-7	many	.
CASSLLQGAKNQPQHF	TGTGCCAGCAGTTTATTACAGGGGGCCAAGAATCAGCCCCAGCATTTT	TRBV12-3/TRBV12-4	TRBJ1-5	many	TRBD1
CASSQTRYTDTQYF	TGTGCCAGCAGCCAGACCCGGTACACAGATACGCAGTATTTT	TRBV6-2/TRBV6-3	TRBJ2-3	.	.
CASSSNGGLADNNEQFF	TGCGCCAGCAGCTCTAATGGGGGACTAGCGGACAACAATGAGCAGTTCTTC	TRBV5-1	TRBJ2-1	.	TRBD2